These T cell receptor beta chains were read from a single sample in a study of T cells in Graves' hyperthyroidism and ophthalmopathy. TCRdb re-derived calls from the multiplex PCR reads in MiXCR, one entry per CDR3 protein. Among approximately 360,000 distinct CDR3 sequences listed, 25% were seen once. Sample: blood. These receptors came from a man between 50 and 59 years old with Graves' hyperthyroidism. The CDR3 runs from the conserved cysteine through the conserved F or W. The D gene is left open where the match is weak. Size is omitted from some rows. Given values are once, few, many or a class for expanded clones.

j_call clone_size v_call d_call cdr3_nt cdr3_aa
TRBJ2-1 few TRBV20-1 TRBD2 TGCAGTGCTAGATGGACTAGCGGGAGGAATGAGCAGTTCTTC CSARWTSGRNEQFF
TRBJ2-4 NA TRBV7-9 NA TGTGCCAGCAGCTCCGGGGGCGGGGCTCCGCCCAGTTTTCAGTACTTC CASSSGGGAPPSFQYF
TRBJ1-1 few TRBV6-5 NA TGTGCCAGCAGTTACGCCAGCAACACTGAAGCTTTCTTT CASSYASNTEAFF
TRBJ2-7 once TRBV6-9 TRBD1 TGTGCCAGCAGTTACGGGACAGGTCCTTCCTACGAGCAGTACTTC CASSYGTGPSYEQYF
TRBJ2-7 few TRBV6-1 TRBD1 TGTGCCAGCAGATACCGGGACAGGTACGAGCAGTACTTC CASRYRDRYEQYF
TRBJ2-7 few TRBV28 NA NA CASSFFGQGKEQYF
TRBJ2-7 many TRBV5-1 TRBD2 TGCGCCAGCAGCTTGGTGATAGCGGGACTGCCCTACGAGCAGTACTTC CASSLVIAGLPYEQYF
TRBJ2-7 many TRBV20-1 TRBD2 TGCAGTGCTAGTCGGTCTAGCGGGACCTACGAGCAGTACTTC CSASRSSGTYEQYF
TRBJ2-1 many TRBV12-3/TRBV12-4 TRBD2 TGTGCCAGCCGGACTAGGACCTACAATGAGCAGTTCTTC CASRTRTYNEQFF
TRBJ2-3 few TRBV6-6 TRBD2 TGTGCCAGCAGTTACGGAGCTAGCGGGAGGCGGACAGATACGCAGTATTTT CASSYGASGRRTDTQYF
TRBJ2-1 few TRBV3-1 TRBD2 TGTGCCAGCAGACGGACTAGCGGGGGGGGAAATGAGCAGTTCTTC CASRRTSGGGNEQFF
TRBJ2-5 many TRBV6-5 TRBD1 TGTGCCAGCAGTTCCCGACAGGGGGCCTGGGAGACCCAGTACTTC CASSSRQGAWETQYF
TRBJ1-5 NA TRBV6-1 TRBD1 TGTGCCAGCAGTGCACAGGGGTTTAGGCAGCCCCAGCATTTT CASSAQGFRQPQHF
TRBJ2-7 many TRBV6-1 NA TGTGCCAGCAGCCCCGGAACAGGGAGGTCCTACGAGCAGTACTTC CASSPGTGRSYEQYF
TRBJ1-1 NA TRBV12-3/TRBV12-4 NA TGTGCCAGCAGTTCCCGCAGGGTGAACACTGAAGCTTTCTTT CASSSRRVNTEAFF
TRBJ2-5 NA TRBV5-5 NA TGTGCCAGTAAGCTGGGAGCTTGGGGGACCCAGTACTTC CASKLGAWGTQYF
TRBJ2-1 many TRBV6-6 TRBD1 TGTGCCAGCAGTTACTCTTCGGGGACAGGGTCGAATGAGCAGTTCTTC CASSYSSGTGSNEQFF
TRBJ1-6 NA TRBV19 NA TGTGCCAGTAGTATGGGAACAGCGAATTCACCCCTCCACTTT CASSMGTANSPLHF
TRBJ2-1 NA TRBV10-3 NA TGTGCCATCAGCGATCGGGAGCGTAACAATGAGCAGTTCTTC CAISDRERNNEQFF
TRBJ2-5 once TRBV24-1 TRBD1 TGTGCCACCAGTCAGGGACAGGGCGTGGAAGAGACCCAGTACTTC CATSQGQGVEETQYF
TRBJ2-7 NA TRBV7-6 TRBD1 TGTGCCAGCAGCGAGGGGGCAGTTGCCTACGAGCAGTACTTC CASSEGAVAYEQYF
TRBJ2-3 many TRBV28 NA TGTGCCAGCAGTTTAATCGAGAGCACAGATACGCAGTATTTT CASSLIESTDTQYF
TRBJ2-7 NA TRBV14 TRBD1 TGTGCCAGCAGCCAAGGGGACAGTACCTACGAGCAGTACTTC CASSQGDSTYEQYF
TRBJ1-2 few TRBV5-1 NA TGCGCCAGCAGCCTCGGGGAGGGGGTCGGCTATGGCTACACCTTC CASSLGEGVGYGYTF
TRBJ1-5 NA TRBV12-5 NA TGTGCTAGTGGTTACTATGGGCGGAATCAGCCCCAGCATTTT CASGYYGRNQPQHF
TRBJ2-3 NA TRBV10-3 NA TGTGCCATCAGTGCCCCCTCCGAGGGGCGATCAGATACGCAGTATTTT CAISAPSEGRSDTQYF
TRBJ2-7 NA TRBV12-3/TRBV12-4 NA TGTGCCAGCAGTTTTGGCGACCTGGGGCAGTACTTC CASSFGDLGQYF
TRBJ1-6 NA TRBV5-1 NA TGCGCCAGCGGGGAAGGAGATTCACCCCTCCACTTT CASGEGDSPLHF
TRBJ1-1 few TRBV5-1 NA TGCGCCAGCAGTTTGGGGAGGCGGATGAACACTGAAGCTTTCTTT CASSLGRRMNTEAFF
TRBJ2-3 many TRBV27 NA TGTGCCAGCAGTCTCGGGGTGCGCGGCACAGATACGCAGTATTTT CASSLGVRGTDTQYF
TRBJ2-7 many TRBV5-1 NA TGCGCCAGCAGCTTGACGGACGACAGTACCTACGAGCAGTACTTC CASSLTDDSTYEQYF
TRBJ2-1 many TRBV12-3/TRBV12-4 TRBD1 TGTGCCAGCAGTTTAGACAGGGGGCGGAACAATGAGCAGTTCTTC CASSLDRGRNNEQFF
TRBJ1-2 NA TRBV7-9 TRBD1 TGTGCCAGCAGCCCAAACCTCGGGACAGGGGGCCCCGAGTACACCTTC CASSPNLGTGGPEYTF